These 18 T cell receptor beta chains came from one sample sequenced in a study of T cell responses to AZD1222 COVID-19 vaccine. The protocol was immunoSEQ multiplex PCR, while the TCRdb copy is restricted to in-frame clones and leaves out a portion. The sample carries over 140,000 clones, approximately 92% recorded once. The source material was peripheral blood, sampled on day 0 of AZD1222 vaccination. These receptors were collected from an adult in good health.

The rearrangement uses TRBV2 and TRBJ1-2; 10 bases are a match to TRBD1. This CDR3 contains 13 residues. From germline, CDR1 is SNHLY and CDR2 FYNNEI. V shed 6 bases and J 6 bases; nucleotides not matched to a gene: 4. The CDR3 here is CASRRDRGNGYTF. The DNA of the CDR3 is TGTGCCAGCAGGCGGGACAGGGGAAATGGCTACACCTTC. The full variable domain, its missing parts supplied by reference TRBV2 and TRBJ1-2, is EPEVTQTPSHQVTQMGQEVILRCVPISNHLYFYWYRQILGQKVEFLVSFYNNEISEKSEIFDDQFSVERPDGSNFTLKIRSTKLEDSAMYFCASRRDRGNGYTFGSGTRLTVV.

The chain joins TRBV28 to TRBJ1-4; a possible D gene is TRBD1 (6 bases). The CDR3 extends over 14 amino acids. Germline CDR1 reads MDHEN; CDR2 reads SYDVKM. Trimming pared 2 bases from V and 8 bases from J, leaving 12 bases between. CDR3 sequence reads: CASSLPQGREKLFF. The CDR3 DNA reads TGTGCCAGCAGTTTACCACAGGGAAGAGAAAAACTGTTTTTT.

The chain recombines TRBV5-6 with TRBJ2-7, with 11 bases matching TRBD2. Germline CDR1 reads SGHDT; CDR2 reads YYEEEE. The J segment lost 4 bases and the V segment lost 3 bases, leaving 3 bases of the junction unmatched. This CDR3 spans 14 amino acids. In DNA, the CDR3 is TGTGCCAGCAGCTCGACTAGCGGGACGTACGAGCAGTACTTC. This codes for CASSSTSGTYEQYF.

CDR3: CASSELGLSNEKLFF. CDR3 DNA sequence: TGTGCCAGCAGTGAACTGGGGCTGTCTAATGAAAAACTGTTTTTT. The chain couples TRBV6-1 to TRBJ1-4; a possible D gene is TRBD1 (5 bases). This CDR3 has 15 residues. Germline lookup yields CDR1 MNHNS and CDR2 SASEGT. V dropped 2 bases and J dropped 3 bases, with 10 bases sitting between them.

This sequence joins TRBV4-1 and TRBJ2-7; tentatively, D is TRBD2 (5 bases). Germline V gene sequence: CDR1 MGHRA, CDR2 YSYEKL. The CDR3 has 15 amino acids. Trimming took 0 bases from V and 5 from J, leaving 14 bases between them. CDR3 nucleotides: TGCGCCAGCAGCCAAGAAGAAGCGGTTCCTAACGAGCAGTACTTC. It translates to CASSQEEAVPNEQYF.

The chain has TRBV28 and TRBJ2-1; 9 bases are shared with TRBD2. The germline gives CDR1 MDHEN, CDR2 SYDVKM. Trimming removed 5 bases from V and 3 bases from J; junction bases left unmatched: 8. This CDR3 contains 16 residues. The CDR3 region is CASSMFSGGGYNEQFF. As DNA, the CDR3 is TGTGCCAGCAGTATGTTTAGCGGGGGAGGCTACAATGAGCAGTTCTTC.

The V gene is TRBV18, the J gene TRBJ2-5; D is ambiguous. Trimming shortened V by 1 base and J by 0 bases, and 3 bases separated the two germline ends. CDR3 size: 13 residues. CDR1 and CDR2 from the germline V gene are KGHSH and LQKENI. The CDR3 DNA reads TGTGCCAGCTCACCACGGTACCAAGAGACCCAGTACTTC. Translating it yields CASSPRYQETQYF. Filled out from reference TRBV18 and TRBJ2-5, the complete variable domain reads NAGVMQNPRHLVRRRGQEARLRCSPMKGHSHVYWYRQLPEEGLKFMVYLQKENIIDESGMPKERFSAEFPKEGPSILRIQQVVRGDSAAYFCASSPRYQETQYFGPGTRLLVL.

The rearrangement uses TRBV5-1 and TRBJ2-1; 11 nucleotides match TRBD2. This CDR3 contains 17 residues. V shed 0 bases and J 8 bases; nucleotides not matched to a gene: 10. The germline V gene encodes CDR1 SGHRS and CDR2 YFSETQ. In DNA form, the CDR3 reads TGCGCCAGCAGCTTGGGTGGACTAGCGGGTTACGGGGATGAGCAGTTCTTC. Encoded protein: CASSLGGLAGYGDEQFF.

The V gene is TRBV6-1, the J gene TRBJ2-5; a weak D match, TRBD2 (5 bases). Germline V CDR1 and CDR2: MNHNS, SASEGT. Between the trimmed V and J ends, which lost 2 bases and 5 bases, there was a span of 12 bases. The CDR3 totals 14 residues. The CDR3 region is CASSEFRESETQYF. The CDR3 DNA reads TGTGCCAGCAGTGAATTCCGGGAATCGGAGACCCAGTACTTC.

This sequence joins TRBV27 and TRBJ1-4, with 9 bases matching TRBD1. This CDR3 region has 14 residues. The V and J ends lost 5 bases and 8 bases, in that order; junction bases with no gene match: 6. Germline V CDR1 and CDR2: MNHEY, SMNVEV (reference sequence). The CDR3 here is CASSPGTGREKLFF. In nucleotides, the CDR3 is TGTGCCAGCAGTCCGGGGACAGGGCGAGAAAAACTGTTTTTT. Full variable domain (outside the CDR3, taken from reference TRBV27 and TRBJ1-4): EAQVTQNPRYLITVTGKKLTVTCSQNMNHEYMSWYRQDPGLGLRQIYYSMNVEVTDKGDVPEGYKVSRKEKRNFPLILESPSPNQTSLYFCASSPGTGREKLFFGSGTQLSVL.

CDR3 residues: CASSLVRRGGTSGGAFGNEQFF. The CDR3 DNA reads as TGTGCCAGCAGCTTAGTGCGCAGGGGCGGGACTAGCGGGGGGGCTTTTGGCAATGAGCAGTTCTTC. The gene calls are TRBV13 and TRBJ2-1; 16 bases align to TRBD2. CDR3 length: 22 residues. Trimming took 1 base from V and 6 from J; bases not matched to a gene: 18. The germline V gene has CDR1 PRHDT and CDR2 FYEKMQ (reference sequence).

The chain recombines TRBV6-5 with TRBJ1-5; D is ambiguous. The germline V gene has CDR1 MNHEY and CDR2 SVGAGI. Trimming left V 0 bases short and J 7 bases short, with 16 bases between. There are 16 residues in the CDR3. The CDR3 coding sequence is TGTGCCAGCAGTTACTCGATACCAGTATTAGGACAGCCCCAGCATTTT. It yields the protein CASSYSIPVLGQPQHF.

The chain recombines TRBV6-6 with TRBJ2-3; D is unclear. This CDR3 spans 13 amino acids. The germline V and J ends were trimmed by 8 bases and 2 bases, with 11 bases remaining between them. The germline V gene encodes CDR1 MNHNY and CDR2 SVGAGI (reference sequence). The CDR3 sequence is CASWVGSTDTQYF. DNA of the CDR3: TGTGCCAGCTGGGTCGGCTCCACAGATACGCAGTATTTT.

The rearrangement links TRBV4-1 to TRBJ1-3; 7 bases match TRBD1. CDR3 length: 16 residues. Germline CDR1 MGHRA, CDR2 YSYEKL. V lost 1 base to trimming and J lost 4 bases; unmatched junction nucleotides: 7. The CDR3 region is CASSQALTGLGNTIYF. DNA for the CDR3: TGCGCCAGCAGCCAAGCTTTGACAGGGTTAGGAAACACCATATATTTT.

This chain uses TRBV7-9 with TRBJ2-2; D uncertain. V shed 1 base and J shed 11 bases, with 11 bases lying between them. There are 13 residues in the CDR3. Germline V gives CDR1 SEHNR, CDR2 FQNEAQ (reference sequence). CDR3 loop: CASSLGSHNELFF. The CDR3 region has the DNA TGTGCCAGCAGCTTAGGGAGTCATAACGAGCTGTTTTTT.

The J gene is TRBJ2-2, the V gene TRBV28; 8 positions match TRBD2. Germline CDR1 MDHEN, CDR2 SYDVKM. This CDR3 is built from 16 residues. The V gene end was trimmed by 6 bases and the J gene end by 2 bases; junction bases not matched to a gene: 8. The CDR3 loop is CASRGTGGQNTGELFF. The CDR3 bases are TGTGCCAGCAGAGGTACGGGAGGGCAAAACACCGGGGAGCTGTTTTTT. The entire variable domain, with the rest obtained from reference TRBV28 and TRBJ2-2, is as follows: DVKVTQSSRYLVKRTGEKVFLECVQDMDHENMFWYRQDPGLGLRLIYFSYDVKMKEKGDIPEGYSVSREKKERFSLILESASTNQTSMYLCASRGTGGQNTGELFFGEGSRLTVL.

V gene TRBV19 combines with J gene TRBJ2-7; D is uncertain. This CDR3 is built from 16 residues. V lost 3 bases and J lost 0, with 15 bases in between. CDR1 is LNHDA, CDR2 SQIVND, per germline (reference sequence). The CDR3 here is CASSIKGDISSYEQYF. In DNA form, the CDR3 reads TGTGCCAGTAGTATTAAAGGAGACATCAGCTCCTACGAGCAGTACTTC.

The gene calls are TRBV29-1 and TRBJ1-1, with unresolved D. With 4 bases removed from V and 0 bases from J, the gap between germline ends came to 6 bases. Germline CDR1 SQVTM, CDR2 ANQGSEA. The CDR3 is 12 amino acids. Here the CDR3 DNA reads TGCAGCGTTGCCAAAATGAACACTGAAGCTTTCTTT. It specifies CSVAKMNTEAFF.